This T cell receptor beta chain was recorded in a study of chemoradiotherapy in HPV16-positive cancers. Study-level information: Candidate HPV-specific clones and shared TCR motifs came from two HPV16-positive patients.

Repertoires were generated with immunoSEQ multiplex PCR, while TCRdb's copy carries only in-frame clones and drops some. The profile covers around 30,000 clones, with approximately 89% appearing a single time and around 4.8% taken by the ten largest. Germline loops: CDR1 SGHRS, CDR2 YFSETQ. Trimming pared 0 bases from V and 4 bases from J, leaving 10 bases between. This CDR3 is 14 amino acids long. Repeated repertoire sampling spanned the course of chemoradiotherapy. Of note for this clone: Antigen specificity is unknown.

Broader study findings: Non-HPV-specific T cells did not expand in tumors during treatment, whereas candidate HPV-specific clones and E7-related motifs did. Only a couple of HPV16-positive patients supplied the functional HPV-specificity definition.

The genes are TRBV5-1 and TRBJ2-5; weak D call: TRBD1 (5 bases). This sequence originates from a human donor with HPV-associated anogenital cancer. The input for sequencing was blood, taken from a patient who underwent chemoradiotherapy. The CDR3 region has the DNA TGCGCCAGCAGCTTGGTCAGGGAAGGAGAGACCCAGTACTTC. Residues: CASSLVREGETQYF.